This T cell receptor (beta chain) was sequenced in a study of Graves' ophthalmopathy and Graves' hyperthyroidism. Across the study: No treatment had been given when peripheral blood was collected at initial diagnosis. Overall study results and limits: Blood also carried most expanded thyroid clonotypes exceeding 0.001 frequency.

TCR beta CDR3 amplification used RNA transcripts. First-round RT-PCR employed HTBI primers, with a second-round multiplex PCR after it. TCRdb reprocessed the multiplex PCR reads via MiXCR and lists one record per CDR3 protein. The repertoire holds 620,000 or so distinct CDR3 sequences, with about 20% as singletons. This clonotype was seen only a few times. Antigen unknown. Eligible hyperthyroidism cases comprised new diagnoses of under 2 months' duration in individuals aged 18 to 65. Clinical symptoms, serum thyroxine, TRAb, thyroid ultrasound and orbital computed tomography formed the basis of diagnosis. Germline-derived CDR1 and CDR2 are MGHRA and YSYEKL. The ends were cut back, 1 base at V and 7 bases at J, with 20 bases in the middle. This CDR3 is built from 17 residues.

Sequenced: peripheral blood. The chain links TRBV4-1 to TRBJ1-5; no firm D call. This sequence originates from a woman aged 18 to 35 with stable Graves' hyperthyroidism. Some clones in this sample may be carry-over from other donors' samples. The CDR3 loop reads CASSQGKAVGIRQPQHF. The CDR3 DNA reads TGCGCCAGCAGCCAAGGCAAGGCTGTTGGGATAAGGCAGCCCCAGCATTTT.